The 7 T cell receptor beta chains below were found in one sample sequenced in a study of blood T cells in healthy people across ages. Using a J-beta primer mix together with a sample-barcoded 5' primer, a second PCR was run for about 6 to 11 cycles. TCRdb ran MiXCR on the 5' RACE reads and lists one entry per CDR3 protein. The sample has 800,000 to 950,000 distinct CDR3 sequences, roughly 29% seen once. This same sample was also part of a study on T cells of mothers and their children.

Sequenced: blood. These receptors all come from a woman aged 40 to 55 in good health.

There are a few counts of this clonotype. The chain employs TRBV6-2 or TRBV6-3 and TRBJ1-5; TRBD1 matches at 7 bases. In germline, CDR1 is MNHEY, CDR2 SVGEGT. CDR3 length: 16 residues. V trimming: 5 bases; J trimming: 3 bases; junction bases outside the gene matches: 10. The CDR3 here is CASSPRGRGPNQPQHF. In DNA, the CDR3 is TGTGCCAGCAGTCCCAGGGGGAGGGGACCCAATCAGCCCCAGCATTTT.

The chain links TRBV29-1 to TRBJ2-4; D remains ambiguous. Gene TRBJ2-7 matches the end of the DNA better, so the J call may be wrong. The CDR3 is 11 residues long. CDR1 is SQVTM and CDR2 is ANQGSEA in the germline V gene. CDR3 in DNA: TGCAGCGTTGAACTAGACTACGAGCAGTACTTC. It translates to CSVELDYEQYF.

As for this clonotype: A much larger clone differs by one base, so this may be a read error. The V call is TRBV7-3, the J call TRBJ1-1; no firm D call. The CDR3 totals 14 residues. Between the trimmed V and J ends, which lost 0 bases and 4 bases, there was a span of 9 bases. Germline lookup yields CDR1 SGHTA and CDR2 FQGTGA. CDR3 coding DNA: TGTGCCAGCAGCTTAACGCCGCGGAGCACTGAAGCTTTCTTT. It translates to CASSLTPRSTEAFF.

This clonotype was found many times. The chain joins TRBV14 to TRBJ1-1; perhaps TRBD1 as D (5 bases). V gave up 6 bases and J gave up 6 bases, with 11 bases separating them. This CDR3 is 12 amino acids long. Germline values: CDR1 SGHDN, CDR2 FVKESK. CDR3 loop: CASRDKGSEAFF. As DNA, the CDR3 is TGTGCCAGCAGGGACAAGGGATCTGAAGCTTTCTTT.

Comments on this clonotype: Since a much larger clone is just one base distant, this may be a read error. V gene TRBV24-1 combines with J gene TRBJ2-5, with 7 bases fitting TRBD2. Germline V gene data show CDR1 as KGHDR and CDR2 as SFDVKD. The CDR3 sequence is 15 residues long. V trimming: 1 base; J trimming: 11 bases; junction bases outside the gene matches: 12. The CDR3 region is CATSDFGGEFNEQYF. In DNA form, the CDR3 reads TGTGCCACCAGTGATTTTGGGGGGGAGTTCAATGAGCAGTACTTC.

The CDR3 DNA reads as TGCAGTGCTAGGGACAGGAGGGAAGGTGACATTCAGTACTTC. This translates into CSARDRREGDIQYF. This chain joins TRBV20-1 and TRBJ2-7; tentative D call: TRBD1 (7 bases). The end of the DNA aligns better with TRBJ2-4, so the J call may be wrong. Germline assignment: CDR1 DFQATT and CDR2 SNEGSKA (reference sequence). The CDR3 loop spans 14 amino acids.

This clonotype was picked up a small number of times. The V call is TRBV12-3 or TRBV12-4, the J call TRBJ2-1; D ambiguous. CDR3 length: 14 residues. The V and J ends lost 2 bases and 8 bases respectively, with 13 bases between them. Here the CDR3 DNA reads TGTGCCAGCAGTTTACGGCAGGCACGACATGAGCAGTTCTTC. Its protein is CASSLRQARHEQFF.